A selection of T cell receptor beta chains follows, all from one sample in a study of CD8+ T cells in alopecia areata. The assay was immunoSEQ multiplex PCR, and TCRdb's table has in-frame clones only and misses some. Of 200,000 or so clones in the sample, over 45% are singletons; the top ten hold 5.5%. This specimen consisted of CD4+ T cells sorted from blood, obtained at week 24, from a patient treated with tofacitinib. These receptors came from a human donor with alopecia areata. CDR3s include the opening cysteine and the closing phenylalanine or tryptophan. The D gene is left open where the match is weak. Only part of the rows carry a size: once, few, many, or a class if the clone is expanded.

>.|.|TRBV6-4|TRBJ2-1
TGTGCCAGCAGTCCCGACGGTAGCTCCTACAATGAGCAGTTCTTC
CASSPDGSSYNEQFF
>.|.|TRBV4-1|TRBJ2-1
TGTGCCAGCAGCCACCCAGGGTTCACCTACAATGAGCAGTTCTTC
CASSHPGFTYNEQFF
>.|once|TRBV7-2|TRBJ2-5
TGTGCCAGCAGCACCTCCTCCGTCGCGGGGGAGACCCAGTACTTC
CASSTSSVAGETQYF
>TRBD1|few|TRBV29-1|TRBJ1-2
TGCAGCGTTGAAGCAACAGGGGGGACGGTCTATGGCTACACCTTC
CSVEATGGTVYGYTF
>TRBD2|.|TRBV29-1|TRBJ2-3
TGCAGCGTTGAAGCTAGCGGGGGGGAGGCAGATACGCAGTATTTT
CSVEASGGEADTQYF
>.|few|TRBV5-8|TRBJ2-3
TGTGCCAGCAGCTTGGCTATTGACAGGCTTACAGATACGCAGTATTTT
CASSLAIDRLTDTQYF
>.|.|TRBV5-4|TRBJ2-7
TGTGCCAGCAGCTTGGGCGTAGGGGTCTACGAGCAGTACTTC
CASSLGVGVYEQYF
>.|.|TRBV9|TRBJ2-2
TGTGCCAGCAGCGTAGAACCCCTGAGGGTCACCGGGGAGCTGTTTTTT
CASSVEPLRVTGELFF
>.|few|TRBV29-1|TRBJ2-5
TGCAGCGCCCGACGACATACCCAAGAGACCCAGTACTTC
CSARRHTQETQYF
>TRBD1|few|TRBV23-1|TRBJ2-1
TGCGCCAGCAGTCAATCGCCGGGACAGGGGATAAGGGATGAGCAGTTCTTC
CASSQSPGQGIRDEQFF
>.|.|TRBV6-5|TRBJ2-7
TGTGCCAGCACTAGTGCAGAATCCTACGAGCAGTACTTC
CASTSAESYEQYF
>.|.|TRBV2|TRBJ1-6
TGTGCCAGCAGTGTGTCAGCCCCTAGGGGTTCACCCCTCCACTTT
CASSVSAPRGSPLHF
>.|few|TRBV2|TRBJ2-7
TGTGCCAGCAGCGTCTCGTCCCAGGAGCACGAGCAGTACTTC
CASSVSSQEHEQYF
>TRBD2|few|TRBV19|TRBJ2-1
TGTGCCAGTAGTACACGAGGGACTAGCGGGGGCGATGAGCAGTTCTTC
CASSTRGTSGGDEQFF
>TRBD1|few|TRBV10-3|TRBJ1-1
TGTGCCATCAGTGAACAGGGGGTGGACACTGAAGCTTTCTTT
CAISEQGVDTEAFF
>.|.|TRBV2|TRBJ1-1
TGTGCCAGCAGTAAAGAATCAGGGGTAGCTTTCTTT
CASSKESGVAFF
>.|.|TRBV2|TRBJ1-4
TGTGCCAGCAGGGACAGCGCCCTTAATGAAAAACTGTTTTTT
CASRDSALNEKLFF
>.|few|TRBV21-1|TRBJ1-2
TGTGCCAGCAAGACAGGGGGGAGAGATGGCTACACCTTC
CASKTGGRDGYTF
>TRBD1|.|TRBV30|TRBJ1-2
TGTGCCTGGATGGGGGACAGTCGGGGCTACACCTTC
CAWMGDSRGYTF
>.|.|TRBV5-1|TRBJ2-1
TGCGCCAGCAGCTTGGGAGCGGGACAGACCTACAATGAGCAGTTCTTC
CASSLGAGQTYNEQFF
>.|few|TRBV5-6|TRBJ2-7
TGTGCCAGCAGCCCCCGGCCTGGGGCATACGAGCAGTACTTC
CASSPRPGAYEQYF
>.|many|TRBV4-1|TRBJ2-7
TGCGCCAGCAGCCAAGATTGGGCGGCCAGCTCCTACGAGCAGTACTTC
CASSQDWAASSYEQYF
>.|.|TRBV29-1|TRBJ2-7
TGCAGCGTTGAAGGTGGAGGAGAAACCTACGAGCAGTACTTC
CSVEGGGETYEQYF
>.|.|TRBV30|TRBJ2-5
TGTGCCTGGAGTGACCGGGAGACCCAGTACTTC
CAWSDRETQYF
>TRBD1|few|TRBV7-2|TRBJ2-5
TGTGCCAGCAGCTTCGGACAGGGGATCGAGACCCAGTACTTC
CASSFGQGIETQYF
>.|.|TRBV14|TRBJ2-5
TGTGCCAGCAGCCAAGATCGGCAGGGGTTCCAGTACTTC
CASSQDRQGFQYF
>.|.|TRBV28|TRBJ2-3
TGTGCCAGCAGTTTGAGGGGCACAGATACGCAGTATTTT
CASSLRGTDTQYF
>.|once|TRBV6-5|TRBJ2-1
TGTGCCAGCAGTTATTTGCGGGACGGTGAGCAGTTCTTC
CASSYLRDGEQFF
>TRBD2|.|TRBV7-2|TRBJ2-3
TGTGCCAGCAGCTTAATTAGGCGGGGGGGAAACACAGAGTATTTT
CASSLIRRGGNTEYF
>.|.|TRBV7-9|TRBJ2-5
TGTGCCAGCAGCTTAAATGAGGGGCGTTGGGAGACCCAGTACTTC
CASSLNEGRWETQYF
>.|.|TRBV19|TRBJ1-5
TGTGCCAGTAGTATAATGGCAGGGGAGGGTCAGCCCCAGCATTTT
CASSIMAGEGQPQHF
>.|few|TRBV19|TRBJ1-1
TGTGCCACCCGCATCGGCCACCTAAACACTGAAGCTTTCTTT
CATRIGHLNTEAFF
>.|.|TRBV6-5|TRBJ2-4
TGTGCCAGCAGCCCGGGGATAGCCAAAAACATTCAGTACTTC
CASSPGIAKNIQYF
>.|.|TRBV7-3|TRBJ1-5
TGTGCCAGCAGCTTAGCAGGGGCTGAGAACAATCAGCCCCAGCATTTT
CASSLAGAENNQPQHF
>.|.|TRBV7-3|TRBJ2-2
TGTGCCAGCAGCGTTCTAACGAACACCGGGGAGCTGTTTTTT
CASSVLTNTGELFF
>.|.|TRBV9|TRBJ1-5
TGTGCCAGCAGCCCTCTAGGGACCAATCAGCCCCAGCATTTT
CASSPLGTNQPQHF
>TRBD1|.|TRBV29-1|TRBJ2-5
TGCAGCGTTGAAATCGTGGGACAGGGAGAGACCCAGTACTTC
CSVEIVGQGETQYF
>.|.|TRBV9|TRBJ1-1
TGTGCCAGCAGCGTTGGACAGATGAACACTGAAGCTTTCTTT
CASSVGQMNTEAFF
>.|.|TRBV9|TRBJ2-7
TGTGCCAGCAGCGTAGTGAAGGACGCCACCTACGAGCAGTACTTC
CASSVVKDATYEQYF
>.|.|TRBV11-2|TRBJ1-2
TGTGCCAGCAGCTTAGGTGGTGAGAGTGGCTACACCTTC
CASSLGGESGYTF
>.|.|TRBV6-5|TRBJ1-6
TGTGCCAGCAGTTATACGGGGCGAGTGGATTCACCCCTCCACTTT
CASSYTGRVDSPLHF
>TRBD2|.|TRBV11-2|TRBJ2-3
TGTGCCAGCAGCGTCCGGGTGACTAGCGGGAGGGGGGAGACAGATACGCAGTATTTT
CASSVRVTSGRGETDTQYF
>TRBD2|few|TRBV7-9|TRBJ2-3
TGTGCCAGCAGCATCCTGACTAGCGGTAGCACAGATACGCAGTATTTT
CASSILTSGSTDTQYF